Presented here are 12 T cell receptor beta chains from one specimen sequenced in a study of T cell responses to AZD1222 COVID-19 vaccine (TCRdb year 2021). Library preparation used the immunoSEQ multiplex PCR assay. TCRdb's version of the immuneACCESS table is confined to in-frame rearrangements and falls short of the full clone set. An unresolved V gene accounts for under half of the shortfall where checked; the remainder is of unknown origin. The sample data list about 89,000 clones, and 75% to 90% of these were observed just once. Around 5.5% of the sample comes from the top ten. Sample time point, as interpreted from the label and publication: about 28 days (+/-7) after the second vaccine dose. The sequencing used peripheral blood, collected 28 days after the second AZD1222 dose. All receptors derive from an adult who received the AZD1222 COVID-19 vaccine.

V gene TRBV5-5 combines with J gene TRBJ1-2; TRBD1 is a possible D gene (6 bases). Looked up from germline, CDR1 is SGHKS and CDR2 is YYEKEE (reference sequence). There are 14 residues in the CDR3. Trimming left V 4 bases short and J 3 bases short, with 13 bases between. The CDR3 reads CASSRAGHDYGYTF. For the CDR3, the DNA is TGTGCCAGCAGCAGAGCGGGACACGACTATGGCTACACCTTC.

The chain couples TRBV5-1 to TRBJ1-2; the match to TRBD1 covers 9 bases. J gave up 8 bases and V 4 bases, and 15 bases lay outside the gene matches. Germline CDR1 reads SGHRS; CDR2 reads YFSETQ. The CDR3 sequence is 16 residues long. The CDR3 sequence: CASSPQIPGQGGGYTF. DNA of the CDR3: TGCGCCAGCAGCCCCCAAATTCCGGGACAGGGAGGGGGCTACACCTTC.

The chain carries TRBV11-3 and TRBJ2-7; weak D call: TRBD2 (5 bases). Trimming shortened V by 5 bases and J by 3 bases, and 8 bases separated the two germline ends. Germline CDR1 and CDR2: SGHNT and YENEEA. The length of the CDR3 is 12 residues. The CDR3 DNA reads TGTGCCAGCAGCCGAGGGAACTACGAGCAGTACTTC. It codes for CASSRGNYEQYF.

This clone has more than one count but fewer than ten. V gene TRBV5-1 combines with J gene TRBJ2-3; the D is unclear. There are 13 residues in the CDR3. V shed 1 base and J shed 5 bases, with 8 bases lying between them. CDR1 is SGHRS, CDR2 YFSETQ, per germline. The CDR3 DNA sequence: TGCGCCAGCAGCTTGCCCCTAGGAGATACGCAGTATTTT. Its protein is CASSLPLGDTQYF.

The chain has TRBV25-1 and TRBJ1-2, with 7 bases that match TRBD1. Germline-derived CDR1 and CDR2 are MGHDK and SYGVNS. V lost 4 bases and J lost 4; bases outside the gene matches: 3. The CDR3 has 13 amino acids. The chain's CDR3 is CASSGQGSYGYTF. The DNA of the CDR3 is TGTGCCAGCAGTGGACAGGGCAGCTATGGCTACACCTTC.

The CDR3 region is CASSPSGWGQPQHF. The CDR3 DNA reads as TGTGCCAGTAGTCCATCAGGGTGGGGTCAGCCCCAGCATTTT. V and J are TRBV19 and TRBJ1-5; the D gene is possibly TRBD1 (5 bases). Looked up from germline, CDR1 is LNHDA and CDR2 is SQIVND (reference sequence). With 5 bases removed from V and 6 bases from J, the gap between germline ends came to 14 bases. CDR3 length: 14 amino acids.

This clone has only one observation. The CDR3 sequence is CASSLGQGPYQETQYF. The CDR3 nucleotides are TGCGCCAGCAGCTTGGGTCAGGGCCCGTACCAAGAGACCCAGTACTTC. V and J are TRBV5-1 and TRBJ2-5, with a tentative D call TRBD1 (5 bases). V was shortened by 0 bases and J by 0 bases, with 12 bases between the two germline ends. Germline CDR1 SGHRS, CDR2 YFSETQ. This CDR3 is 16 amino acids long.

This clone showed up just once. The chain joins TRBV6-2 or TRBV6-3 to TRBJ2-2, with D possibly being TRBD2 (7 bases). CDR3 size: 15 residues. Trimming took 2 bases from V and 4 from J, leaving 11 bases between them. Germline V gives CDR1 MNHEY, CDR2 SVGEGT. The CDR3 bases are TGTGCCAGCAGTTACGGGGGAGGGGGCACCGGGGAGCTGTTTTTT. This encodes CASSYGGGGTGELFF.

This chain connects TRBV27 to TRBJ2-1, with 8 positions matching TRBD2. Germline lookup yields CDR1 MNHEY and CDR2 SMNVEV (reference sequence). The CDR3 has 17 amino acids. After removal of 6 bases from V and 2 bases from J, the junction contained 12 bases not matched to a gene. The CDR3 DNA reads TGTGCCAGCAGGACCTACTCCCGGGGGGGGACCTACAATGAGCAGTTCTTC. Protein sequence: CASRTYSRGGTYNEQFF.

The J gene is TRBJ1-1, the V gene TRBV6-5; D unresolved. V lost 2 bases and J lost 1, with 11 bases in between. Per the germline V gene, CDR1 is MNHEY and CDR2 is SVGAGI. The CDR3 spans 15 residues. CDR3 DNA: TGTGCCAGCAGTTACCGTCCATGGGCGAACACTGAAGCTTTCTTT. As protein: CASSYRPWANTEAFF.

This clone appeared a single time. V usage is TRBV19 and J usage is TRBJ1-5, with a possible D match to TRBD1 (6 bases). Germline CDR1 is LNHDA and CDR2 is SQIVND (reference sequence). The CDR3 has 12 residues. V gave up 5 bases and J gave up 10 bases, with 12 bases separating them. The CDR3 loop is CASSPQTGPQHF. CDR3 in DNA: TGTGCCAGTAGTCCGCAGACAGGCCCCCAGCATTTT.

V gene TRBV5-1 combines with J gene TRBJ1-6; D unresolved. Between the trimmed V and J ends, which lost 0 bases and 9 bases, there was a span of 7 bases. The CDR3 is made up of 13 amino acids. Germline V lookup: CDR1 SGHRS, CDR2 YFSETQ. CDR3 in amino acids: CASSLDLASPLHF. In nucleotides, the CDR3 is TGCGCCAGCAGCTTGGATTTAGCTTCACCCCTCCACTTT. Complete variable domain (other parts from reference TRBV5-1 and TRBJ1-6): KAGVTQTPRYLIKTRGQQVTLSCSPISGHRSVSWYQQTPGQGLQFLFEYFSETQRNKGNFPGRFSGRQFSNSRSEMNVSTLELGDSALYLCASSLDLASPLHFGNGTRLTVT.